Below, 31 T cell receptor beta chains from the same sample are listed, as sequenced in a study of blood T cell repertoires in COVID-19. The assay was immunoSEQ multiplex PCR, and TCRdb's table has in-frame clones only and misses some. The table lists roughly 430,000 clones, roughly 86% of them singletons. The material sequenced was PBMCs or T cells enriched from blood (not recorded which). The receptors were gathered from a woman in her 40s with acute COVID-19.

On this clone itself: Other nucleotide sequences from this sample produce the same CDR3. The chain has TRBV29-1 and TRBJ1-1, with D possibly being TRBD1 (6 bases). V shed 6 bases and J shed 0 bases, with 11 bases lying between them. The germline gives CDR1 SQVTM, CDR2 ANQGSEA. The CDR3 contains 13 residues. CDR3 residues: CSVRTGLNTEAFF. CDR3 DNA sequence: TGCAGCGTACGCACAGGGTTGAACACTGAAGCTTTCTTT.

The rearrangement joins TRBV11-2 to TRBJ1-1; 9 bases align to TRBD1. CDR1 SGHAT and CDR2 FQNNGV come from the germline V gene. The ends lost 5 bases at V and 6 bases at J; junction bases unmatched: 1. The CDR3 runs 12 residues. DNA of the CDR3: TGTGCCAGCAGCCGGACAGGGGCTGAAGCTTTCTTT. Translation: CASSRTGAEAFF.

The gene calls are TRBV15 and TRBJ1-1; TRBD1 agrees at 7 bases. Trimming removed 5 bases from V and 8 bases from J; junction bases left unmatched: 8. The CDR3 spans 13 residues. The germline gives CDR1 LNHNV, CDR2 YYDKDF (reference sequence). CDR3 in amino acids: CATSPRYRGEAFF. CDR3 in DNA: TGTGCCACCAGCCCTCGGTACAGGGGAGAAGCTTTCTTT.

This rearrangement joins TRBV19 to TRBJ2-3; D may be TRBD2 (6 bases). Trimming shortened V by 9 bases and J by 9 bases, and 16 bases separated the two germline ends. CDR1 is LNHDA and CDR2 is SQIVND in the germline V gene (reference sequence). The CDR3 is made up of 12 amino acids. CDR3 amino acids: CASRHAGLTQYF. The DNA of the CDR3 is TGTGCCAGCCGCCACGCGGGACTCACGCAGTATTTT.

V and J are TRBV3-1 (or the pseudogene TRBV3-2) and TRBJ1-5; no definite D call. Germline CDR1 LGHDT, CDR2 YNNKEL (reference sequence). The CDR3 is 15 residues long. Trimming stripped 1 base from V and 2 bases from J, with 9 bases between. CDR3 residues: CASSQGRSRNQPQHF. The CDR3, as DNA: TGTGCCAGCAGCCAAGGTCGGAGCCGCAATCAGCCCCAGCATTTT.

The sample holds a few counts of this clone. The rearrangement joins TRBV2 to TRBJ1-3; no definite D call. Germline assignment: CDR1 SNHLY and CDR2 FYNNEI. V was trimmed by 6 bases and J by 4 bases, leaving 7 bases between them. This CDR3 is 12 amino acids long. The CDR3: CASRPGGNTIYF. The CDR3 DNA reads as TGTGCCAGCAGGCCAGGAGGAAACACCATATATTTT.

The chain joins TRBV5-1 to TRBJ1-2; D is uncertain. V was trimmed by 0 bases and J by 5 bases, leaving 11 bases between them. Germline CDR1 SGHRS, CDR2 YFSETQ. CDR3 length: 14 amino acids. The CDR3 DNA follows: TGCGCCAGCAGCTTGGCCAGAAAGAATTATGGCTACACCTTC. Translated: CASSLARKNYGYTF.

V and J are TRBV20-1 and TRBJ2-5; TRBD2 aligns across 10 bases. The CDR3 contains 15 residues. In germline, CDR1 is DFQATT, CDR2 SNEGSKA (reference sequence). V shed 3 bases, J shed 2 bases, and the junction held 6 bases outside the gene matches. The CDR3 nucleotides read TGCAGTGCTAGTGGAGCGGGGGGGTCTCAAGAGACCCAGTACTTC. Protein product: CSASGAGGSQETQYF.

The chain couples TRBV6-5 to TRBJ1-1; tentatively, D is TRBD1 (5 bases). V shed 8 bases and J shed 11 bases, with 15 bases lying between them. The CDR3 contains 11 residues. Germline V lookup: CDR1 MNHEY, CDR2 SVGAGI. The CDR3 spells CASGTTVRAFF. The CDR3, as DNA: TGTGCCAGCGGAACGACAGTTAGGGCTTTCTTT.

CDR3 sequence (DNA): TGTGCCAGCAGCACCCAAGAGTCGGGGGGCGTCACTGAAGCTTTCTTT. Amino acid sequence: CASSTQESGGVTEAFF. The J gene is TRBJ1-1, the V gene TRBV9, with D possibly being TRBD1 (6 bases). The CDR3 contains 16 residues. Per the germline V gene, CDR1 is SGDLS and CDR2 is YYNGEE. Trimming removed 4 bases from V and 4 bases from J, with 20 bases in between.

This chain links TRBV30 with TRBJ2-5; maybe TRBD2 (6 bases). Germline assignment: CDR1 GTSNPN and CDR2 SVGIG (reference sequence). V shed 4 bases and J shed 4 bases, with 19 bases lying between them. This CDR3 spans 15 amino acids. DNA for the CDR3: TGTGCCTGGATGCGGGCTCTGGGGGGATTAGAGACCCAGTACTTC. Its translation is CAWMRALGGLETQYF.

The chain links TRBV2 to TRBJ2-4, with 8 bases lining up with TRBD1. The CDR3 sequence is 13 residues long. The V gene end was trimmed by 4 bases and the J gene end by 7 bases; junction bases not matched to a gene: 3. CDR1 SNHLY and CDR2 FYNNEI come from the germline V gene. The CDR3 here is CASSGQGRNIQYF. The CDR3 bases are TGTGCCAGCAGTGGACAGGGGCGGAACATTCAGTACTTC.

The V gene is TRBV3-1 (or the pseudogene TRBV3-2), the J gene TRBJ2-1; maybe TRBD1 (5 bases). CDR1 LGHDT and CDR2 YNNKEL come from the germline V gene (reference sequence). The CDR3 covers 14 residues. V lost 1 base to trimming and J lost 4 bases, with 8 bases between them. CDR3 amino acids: CASSQGTPYNEQFF. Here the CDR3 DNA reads TGTGCCAGCAGCCAAGGGACACCTTACAATGAGCAGTTCTTC.

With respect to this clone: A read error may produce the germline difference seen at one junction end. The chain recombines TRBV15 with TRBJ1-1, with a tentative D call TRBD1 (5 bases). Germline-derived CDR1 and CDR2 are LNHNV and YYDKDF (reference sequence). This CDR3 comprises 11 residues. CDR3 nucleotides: TGTGCCACCAGCAGAGAAGTCGCCAGGGCCTTT. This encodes CATSREVARAF.

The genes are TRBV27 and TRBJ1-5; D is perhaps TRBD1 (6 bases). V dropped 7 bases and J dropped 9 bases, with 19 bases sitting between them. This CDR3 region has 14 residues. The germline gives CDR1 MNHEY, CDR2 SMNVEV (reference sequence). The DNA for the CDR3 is TGTGCCAGCACGTCGGCGGGGGGGGCGACGCCCCAGCATTTT. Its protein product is CASTSAGGATPQHF.

The chain's CDR3 is CASIMESYHEQFF. DNA for the CDR3: TGTGCCAGCATCATGGAGTCGTACCATGAGCAGTTCTTC. This sequence joins TRBV12-3 or TRBV12-4 and TRBJ2-1; D uncertain. The ends were cut back, 7 bases at V and 8 bases at J, with 15 bases in the middle. The CDR3 is 13 amino acids.

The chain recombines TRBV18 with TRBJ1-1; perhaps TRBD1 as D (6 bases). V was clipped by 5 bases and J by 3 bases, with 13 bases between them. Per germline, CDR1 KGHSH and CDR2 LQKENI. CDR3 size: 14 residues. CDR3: CASSSRDKYTEAFF. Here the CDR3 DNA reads TGTGCCAGCTCAAGCCGGGACAAATACACTGAAGCTTTCTTT.

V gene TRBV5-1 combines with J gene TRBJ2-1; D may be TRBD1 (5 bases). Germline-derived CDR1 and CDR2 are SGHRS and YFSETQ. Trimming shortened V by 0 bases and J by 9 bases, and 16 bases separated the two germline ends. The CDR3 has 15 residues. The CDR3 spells CASSLGLVGQGEQFF. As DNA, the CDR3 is TGCGCCAGCAGCTTGGGGTTGGTAGGGCAGGGTGAGCAGTTCTTC. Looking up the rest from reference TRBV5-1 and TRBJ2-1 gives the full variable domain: KAGVTQTPRYLIKTRGQQVTLSCSPISGHRSVSWYQQTPGQGLQFLFEYFSETQRNKGNFPGRFSGRQFSNSRSEMNVSTLELGDSALYLCASSLGLVGQGEQFFGPGTRLTVL.

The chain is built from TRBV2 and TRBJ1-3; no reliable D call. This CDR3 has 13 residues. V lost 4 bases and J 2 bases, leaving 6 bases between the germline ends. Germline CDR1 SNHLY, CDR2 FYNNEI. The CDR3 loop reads CASSASPGNTIYF. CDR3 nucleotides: TGTGCCAGCAGTGCATCCCCTGGAAACACCATATATTTT.

This CDR3 reads CSATLPGLAGGTIQYF. The DNA for the CDR3 is TGCAGCGCGACCCTTCCGGGACTAGCGGGGGGGACCATTCAGTACTTC. The V and J genes are TRBV29-1 and TRBJ2-4; TRBD2 agrees at 16 bases. The CDR3 extends over 16 amino acids. The junction had 12 bases not matched to a gene; V was cut back by 7 bases and J by 9 bases. Germline CDR1 is SQVTM and CDR2 is ANQGSEA.

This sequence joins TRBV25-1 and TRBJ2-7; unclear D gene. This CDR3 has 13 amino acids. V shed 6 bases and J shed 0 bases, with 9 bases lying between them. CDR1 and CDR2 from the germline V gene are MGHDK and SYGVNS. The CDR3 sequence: CASRPSSSYEQYF. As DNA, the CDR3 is TGTGCCAGCAGGCCGAGTTCCTCCTACGAGCAGTACTTC.

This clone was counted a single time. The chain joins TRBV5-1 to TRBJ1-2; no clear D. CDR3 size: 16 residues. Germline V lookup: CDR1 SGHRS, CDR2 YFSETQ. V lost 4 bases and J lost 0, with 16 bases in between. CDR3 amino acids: CASSPTSQATNYGYTF. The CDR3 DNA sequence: TGCGCCAGCAGCCCCACAAGTCAGGCGACTAACTATGGCTACACCTTC.

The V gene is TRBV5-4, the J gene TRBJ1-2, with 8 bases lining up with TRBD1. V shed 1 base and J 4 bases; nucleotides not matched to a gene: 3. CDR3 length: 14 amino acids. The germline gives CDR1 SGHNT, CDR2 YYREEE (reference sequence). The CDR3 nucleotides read TGTGCCAGCAGCTTGCCGGGACAGGTCTATGGCTACACCTTC. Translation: CASSLPGQVYGYTF.

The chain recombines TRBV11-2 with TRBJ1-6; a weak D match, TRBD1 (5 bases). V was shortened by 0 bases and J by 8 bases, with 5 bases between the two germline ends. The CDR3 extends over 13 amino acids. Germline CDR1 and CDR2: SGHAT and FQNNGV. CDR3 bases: TGTGCCAGCAGCTTAGACAGGGATTCACCCCTCCACTTT. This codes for CASSLDRDSPLHF.

The CDR3 loop is CASSVQSGGTGELFF. The CDR3 DNA reads TGTGCCAGCAGCGTACAATCCGGAGGGACCGGGGAGCTGTTTTTT. The rearrangement uses TRBV9 and TRBJ2-2; the D gene is possibly TRBD2 (6 bases). Germline values: CDR1 SGDLS, CDR2 YYNGEE. There are 15 residues in the CDR3. V lost 1 base and J 5 bases, leaving 12 bases between the germline ends.

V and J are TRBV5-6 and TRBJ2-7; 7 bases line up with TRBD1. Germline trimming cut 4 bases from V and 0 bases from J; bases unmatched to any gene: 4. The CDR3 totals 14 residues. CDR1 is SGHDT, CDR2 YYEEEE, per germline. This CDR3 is CASSLGDSSYEQYF. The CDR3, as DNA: TGTGCCAGCAGCCTGGGGGACAGCTCCTACGAGCAGTACTTC.

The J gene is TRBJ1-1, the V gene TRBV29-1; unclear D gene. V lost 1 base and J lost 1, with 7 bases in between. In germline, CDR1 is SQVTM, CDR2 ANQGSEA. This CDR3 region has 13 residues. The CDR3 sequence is CSVEVSSNTEAFF. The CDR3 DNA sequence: TGCAGCGTTGAAGTTTCCTCGAACACTGAAGCTTTCTTT.

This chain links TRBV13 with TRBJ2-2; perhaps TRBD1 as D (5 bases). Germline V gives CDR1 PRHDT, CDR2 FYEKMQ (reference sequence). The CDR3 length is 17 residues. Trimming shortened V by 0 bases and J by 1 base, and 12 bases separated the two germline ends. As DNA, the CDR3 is TGTGCCAGCAGCTTAGGAAGGGGTAGCTTGAACACCGGGGAGCTGTTTTTT. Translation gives CASSLGRGSLNTGELFF.

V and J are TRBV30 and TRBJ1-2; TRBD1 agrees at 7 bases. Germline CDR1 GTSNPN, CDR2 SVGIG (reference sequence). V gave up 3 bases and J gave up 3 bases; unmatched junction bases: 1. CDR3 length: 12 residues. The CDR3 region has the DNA TGTGCCTGGAGGGGGACAGACTATGGCTACACCTTC. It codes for CAWRGTDYGYTF. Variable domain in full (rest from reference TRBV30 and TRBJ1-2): SQTIHQWPATLVQPVGSPLSLECTVEGTSNPNLYWYRQAAGRGLQLLFYSVGIGQISSEVPQNLSASRPQDRQFILSSKKLLLSDSGFYLCAWRGTDYGYTFGSGTRLTVV.

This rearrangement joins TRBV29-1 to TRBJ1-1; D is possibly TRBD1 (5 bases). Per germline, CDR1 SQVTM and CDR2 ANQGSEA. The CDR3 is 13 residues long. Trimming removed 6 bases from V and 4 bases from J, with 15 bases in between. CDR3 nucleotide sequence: TGCAGCGTCGTCGGTCCCAGGGCCACTGAAGCTTTCTTT. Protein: CSVVGPRATEAFF.

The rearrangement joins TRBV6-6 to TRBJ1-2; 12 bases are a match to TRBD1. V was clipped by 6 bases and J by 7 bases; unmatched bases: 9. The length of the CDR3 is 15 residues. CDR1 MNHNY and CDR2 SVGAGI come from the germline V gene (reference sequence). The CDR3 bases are TGTGCCAGCAGCGCTACGGGACAGGGGGCGCGTGGCTACACCTTC. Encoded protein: CASSATGQGARGYTF.